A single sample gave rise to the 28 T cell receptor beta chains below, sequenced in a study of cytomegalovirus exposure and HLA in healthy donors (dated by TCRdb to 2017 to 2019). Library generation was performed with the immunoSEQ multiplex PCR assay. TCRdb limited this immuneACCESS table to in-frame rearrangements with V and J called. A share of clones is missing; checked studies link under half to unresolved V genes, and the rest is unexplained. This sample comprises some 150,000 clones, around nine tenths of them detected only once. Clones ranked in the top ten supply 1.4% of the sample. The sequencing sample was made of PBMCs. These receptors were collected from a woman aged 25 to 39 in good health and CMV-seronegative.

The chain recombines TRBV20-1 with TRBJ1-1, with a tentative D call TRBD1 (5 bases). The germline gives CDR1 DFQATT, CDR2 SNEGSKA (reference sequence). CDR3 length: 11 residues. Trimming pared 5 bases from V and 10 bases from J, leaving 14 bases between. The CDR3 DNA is TGCAGTGCTTTGGGGGGGTTAGGAGCTTTCTTT. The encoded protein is CSALGGLGAFF.

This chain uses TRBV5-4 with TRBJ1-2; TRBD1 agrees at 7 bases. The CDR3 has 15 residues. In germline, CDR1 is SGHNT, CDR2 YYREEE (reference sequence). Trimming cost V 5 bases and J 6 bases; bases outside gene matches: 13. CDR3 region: CASREAAGGRNGYTF. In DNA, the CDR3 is TGTGCCAGCAGAGAGGCCGCAGGGGGTCGAAATGGCTACACCTTC.

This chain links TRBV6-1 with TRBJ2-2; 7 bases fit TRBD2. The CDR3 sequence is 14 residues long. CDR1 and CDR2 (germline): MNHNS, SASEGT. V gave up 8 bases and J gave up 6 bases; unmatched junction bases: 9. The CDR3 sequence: CASRLALDSGELFF. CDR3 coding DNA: TGTGCCAGCCGACTAGCACTCGACTCCGGGGAGCTGTTTTTT.

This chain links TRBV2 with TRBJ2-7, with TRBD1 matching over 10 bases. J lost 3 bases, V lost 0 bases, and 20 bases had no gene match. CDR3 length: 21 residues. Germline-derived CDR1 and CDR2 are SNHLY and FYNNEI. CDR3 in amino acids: CASSEAVWRGQGPANRYEQYF. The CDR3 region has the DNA TGTGCCAGCAGTGAAGCGGTCTGGCGGGGACAGGGGCCCGCAAATCGCTACGAGCAGTACTTC.

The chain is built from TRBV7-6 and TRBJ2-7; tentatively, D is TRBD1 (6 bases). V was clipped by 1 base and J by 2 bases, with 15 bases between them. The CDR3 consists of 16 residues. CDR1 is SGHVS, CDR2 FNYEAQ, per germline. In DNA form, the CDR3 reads TGTGCCAGCAGCTTAGTCGCGGACAGTTTGACCTACGAGCAGTACTTC. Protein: CASSLVADSLTYEQYF.

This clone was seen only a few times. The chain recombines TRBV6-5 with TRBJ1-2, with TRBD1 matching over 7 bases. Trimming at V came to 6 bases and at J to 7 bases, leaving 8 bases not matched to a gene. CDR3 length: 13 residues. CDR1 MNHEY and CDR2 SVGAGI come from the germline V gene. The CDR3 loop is CASSPDRVGGYTF. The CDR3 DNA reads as TGTGCCAGCAGCCCCGACAGGGTGGGTGGCTACACCTTC.

The CDR3 sequence: CSVVRGSNYGYTF. The CDR3 DNA reads as TGCAGCGTTGTTCGGGGATCAAACTATGGCTACACCTTC. The J gene is TRBJ1-2, the V gene TRBV29-1, with D unresolved. V lost 4 bases and J 2 bases, leaving 11 bases between the germline ends. CDR1 and CDR2 from the germline V gene are SQVTM and ANQGSEA. The CDR3 has 13 amino acids.

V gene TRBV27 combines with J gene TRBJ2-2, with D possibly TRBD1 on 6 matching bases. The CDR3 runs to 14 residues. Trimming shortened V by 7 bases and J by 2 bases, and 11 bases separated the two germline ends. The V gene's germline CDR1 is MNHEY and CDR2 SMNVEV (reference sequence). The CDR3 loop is CASTPDSNTGELFF. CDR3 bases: TGTGCCAGCACCCCGGACAGTAACACCGGGGAGCTGTTTTTT.

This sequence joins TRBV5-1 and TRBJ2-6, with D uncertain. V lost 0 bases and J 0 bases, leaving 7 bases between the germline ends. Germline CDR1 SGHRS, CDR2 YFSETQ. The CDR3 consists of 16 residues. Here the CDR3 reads CASSLGISSGANVLTF. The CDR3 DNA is TGCGCCAGCAGCTTGGGTATCAGCTCTGGGGCCAACGTCCTGACTTTC.

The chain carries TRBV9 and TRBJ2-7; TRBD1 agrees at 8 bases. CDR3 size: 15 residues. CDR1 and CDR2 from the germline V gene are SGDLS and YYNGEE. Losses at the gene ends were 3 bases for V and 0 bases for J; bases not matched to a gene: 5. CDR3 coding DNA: TGTGCCAGCAGCGGAGGACAGGGCGTCTCCTACGAGCAGTACTTC. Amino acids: CASSGGQGVSYEQYF.

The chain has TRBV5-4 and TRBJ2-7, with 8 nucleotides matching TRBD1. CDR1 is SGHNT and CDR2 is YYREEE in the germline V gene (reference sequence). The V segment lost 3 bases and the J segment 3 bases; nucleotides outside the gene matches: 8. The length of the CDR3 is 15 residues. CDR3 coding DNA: TGTGCCAGCAGCTCCCCAGGGGGCGGGAACTACGAGCAGTACTTC. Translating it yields CASSSPGGGNYEQYF.

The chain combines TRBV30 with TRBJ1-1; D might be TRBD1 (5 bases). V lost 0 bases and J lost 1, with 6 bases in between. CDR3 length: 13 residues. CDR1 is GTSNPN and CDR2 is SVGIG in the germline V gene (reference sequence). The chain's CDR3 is CAWSVQGNTEAFF. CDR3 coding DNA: TGTGCCTGGAGTGTGCAGGGGAACACTGAAGCTTTCTTT.

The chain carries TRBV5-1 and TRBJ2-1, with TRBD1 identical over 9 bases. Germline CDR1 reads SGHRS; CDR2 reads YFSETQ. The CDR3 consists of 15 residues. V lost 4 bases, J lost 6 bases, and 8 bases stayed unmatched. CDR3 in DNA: TGCGCCAGCAGCCCGACAGGGGGTGTTCGCAATGAGCAGTTCTTC. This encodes CASSPTGGVRNEQFF.

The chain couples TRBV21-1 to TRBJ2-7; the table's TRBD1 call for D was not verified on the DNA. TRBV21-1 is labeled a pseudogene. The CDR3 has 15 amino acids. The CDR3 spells CASSPRDRSSYEQYF. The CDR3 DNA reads TGTGCCAGCAGCCCCAGGGATAGGAGTTCCTACGAGCAGTACTTC.

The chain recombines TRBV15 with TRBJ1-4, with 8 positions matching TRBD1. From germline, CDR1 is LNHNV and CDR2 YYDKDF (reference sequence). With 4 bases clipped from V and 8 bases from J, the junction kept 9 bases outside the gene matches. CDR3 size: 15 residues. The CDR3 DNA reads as TGTGCCACCAGCAAAGATGACAGGGGTGGCGAAAAACTGTTTTTT. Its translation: CATSKDDRGGEKLFF.

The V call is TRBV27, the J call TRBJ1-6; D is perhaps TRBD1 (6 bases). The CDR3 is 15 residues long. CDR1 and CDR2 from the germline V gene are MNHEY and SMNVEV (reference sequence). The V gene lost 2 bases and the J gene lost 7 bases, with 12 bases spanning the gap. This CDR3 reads CASSLSQGSNSPLHF. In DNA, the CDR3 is TGTGCCAGCAGTTTAAGCCAGGGGTCGAATTCACCCCTCCACTTT.

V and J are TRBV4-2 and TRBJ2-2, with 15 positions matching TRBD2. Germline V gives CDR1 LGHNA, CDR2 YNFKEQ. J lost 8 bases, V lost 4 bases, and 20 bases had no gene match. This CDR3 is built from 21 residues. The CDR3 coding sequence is TGTGCCAGCAGCCGGGACCGGACTAGCGGGGGGGCCGTTGGTATCGGAGGGGAGCTGTTTTTT. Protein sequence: CASSRDRTSGGAVGIGGELFF.

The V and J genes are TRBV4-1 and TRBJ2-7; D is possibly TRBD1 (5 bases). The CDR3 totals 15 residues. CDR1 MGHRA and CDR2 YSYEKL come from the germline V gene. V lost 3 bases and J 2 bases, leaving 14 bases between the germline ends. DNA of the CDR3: TGCGCCAGCAGCCACGCCCAGGGCACAACCTACGAGCAGTACTTC. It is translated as CASSHAQGTTYEQYF.

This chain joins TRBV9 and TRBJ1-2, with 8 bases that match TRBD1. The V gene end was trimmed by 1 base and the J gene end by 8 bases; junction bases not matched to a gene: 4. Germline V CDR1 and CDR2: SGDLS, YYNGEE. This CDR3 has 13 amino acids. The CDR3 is CASSVQGALGYTF. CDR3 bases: TGTGCCAGCAGCGTACAGGGGGCGCTCGGCTACACCTTC.

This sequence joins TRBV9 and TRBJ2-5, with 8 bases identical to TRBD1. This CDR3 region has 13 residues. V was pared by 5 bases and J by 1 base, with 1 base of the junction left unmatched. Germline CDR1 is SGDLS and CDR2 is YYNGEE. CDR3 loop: CASRGQAQETQYF. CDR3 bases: TGTGCCAGCAGGGGACAGGCCCAAGAGACCCAGTACTTC.

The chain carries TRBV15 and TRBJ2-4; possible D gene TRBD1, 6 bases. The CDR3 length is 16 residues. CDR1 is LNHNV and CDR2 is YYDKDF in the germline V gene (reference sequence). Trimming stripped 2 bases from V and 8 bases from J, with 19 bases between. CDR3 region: CATSRTIGQSRDIQYF. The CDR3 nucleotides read TGTGCCACCAGCAGAACAATTGGACAGTCACGGGACATTCAGTACTTC.

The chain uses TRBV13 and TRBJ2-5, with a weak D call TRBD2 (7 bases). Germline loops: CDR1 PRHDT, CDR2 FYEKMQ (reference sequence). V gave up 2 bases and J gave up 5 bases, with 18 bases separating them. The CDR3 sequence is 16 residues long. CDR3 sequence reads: CASSLRGGGRHETQYF. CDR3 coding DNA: TGTGCCAGCAGCTTAAGGGGCGGGGGCCGGCATGAGACCCAGTACTTC.

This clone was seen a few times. The CDR3 protein is CASSRAGRSNSPLHF. In DNA form, the CDR3 reads TGTGCCAGTAGTCGGGCGGGTCGGAGTAATTCACCCCTCCACTTT. The rearrangement links TRBV19 to TRBJ1-6; D is unclear. The germline gives CDR1 LNHDA, CDR2 SQIVND (reference sequence). CDR3 length: 15 residues. The V end was cut by 5 bases, the J end by 6 bases, with 14 bases between.

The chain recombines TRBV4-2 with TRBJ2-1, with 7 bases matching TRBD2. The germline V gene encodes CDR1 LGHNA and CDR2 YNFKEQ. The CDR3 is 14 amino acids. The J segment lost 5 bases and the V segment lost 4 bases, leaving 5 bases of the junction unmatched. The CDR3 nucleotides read TGTGCCAGCAGCCCCCCCGGGAGGCACAATGAGCAGTTCTTC. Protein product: CASSPPGRHNEQFF.

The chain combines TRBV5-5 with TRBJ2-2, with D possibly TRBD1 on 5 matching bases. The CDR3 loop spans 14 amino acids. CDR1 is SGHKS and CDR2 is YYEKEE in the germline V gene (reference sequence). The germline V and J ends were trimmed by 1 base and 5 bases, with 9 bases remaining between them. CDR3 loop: CASSLNQGTGELFF. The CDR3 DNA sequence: TGTGCCAGCAGCTTGAACCAGGGTACCGGGGAGCTGTTTTTT. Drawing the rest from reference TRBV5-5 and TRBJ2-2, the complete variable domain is DAGVTQSPTHLIKTRGQQVTLRCSPISGHKSVSWYQQVLGQGPQFIFQYYEKEERGRGNFPDRFSARQFPNYSSELNVNALLLGDSALYLCASSLNQGTGELFFGEGSRLTVL.

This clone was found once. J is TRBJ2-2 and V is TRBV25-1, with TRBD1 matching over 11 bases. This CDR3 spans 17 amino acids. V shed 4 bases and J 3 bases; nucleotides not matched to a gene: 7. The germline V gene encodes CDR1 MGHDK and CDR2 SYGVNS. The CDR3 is CASSVMGTGGDTGELFF. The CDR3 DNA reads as TGTGCCAGCAGTGTGATGGGGACAGGGGGAGACACCGGGGAGCTGTTTTTT. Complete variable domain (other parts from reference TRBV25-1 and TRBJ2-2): EADIYQTPRYLVIGTGKKITLECSQTMGHDKMYWYQQDPGMELHLIHYSYGVNSTEKGDLSSESTVSRIRTEHFPLTLESARPSHTSQYLCASSVMGTGGDTGELFFGEGSRLTVL.

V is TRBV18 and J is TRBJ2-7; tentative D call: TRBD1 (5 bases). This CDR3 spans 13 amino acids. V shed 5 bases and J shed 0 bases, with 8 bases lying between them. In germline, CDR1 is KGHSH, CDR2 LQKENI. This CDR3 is CASSIDSSYEQYF. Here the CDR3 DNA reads TGTGCCAGCTCAATAGACAGCTCCTACGAGCAGTACTTC.

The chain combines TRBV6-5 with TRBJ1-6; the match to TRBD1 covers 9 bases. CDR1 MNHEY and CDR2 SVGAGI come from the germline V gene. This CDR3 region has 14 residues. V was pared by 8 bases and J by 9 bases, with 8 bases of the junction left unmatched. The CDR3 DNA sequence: TGTGCCAGCTCGGGACAGGGAAGTACTTCACCCCTCCACTTT. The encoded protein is CASSGQGSTSPLHF.